This TCR beta chain was sequenced during a study of blood T cell repertoires in COVID-19. Across the study: Sources were T cells, B-cell-depleted T cells, or PBMCs; the material itself was cDNA or gDNA.

The germline gives CDR1 MNHNS, CDR2 SASEGT. CDR3 length equals 15 residues. Trimming cost V 1 base and J 5 bases, with 9 bases left between them. The authors' processing: Amplification of reference gene primers was used by the study to estimate nucleated cell counts. The method was immunoSEQ multiplex PCR; TCRdb's version includes in-frame clones alone and lacks a portion of them. V and J calls and clone size are given by that table; D and trimming were obtained from the DNA. The sample consists of about 400,000 clones, 80% to 90% of them appearing once. Sequencing was carried out using peripheral blood. This chain joins TRBV6-1 and TRBJ1-6, with TRBD1 as a possible D gene (6 bases). The TCR sequence derives from a woman in her twenties or thirties with active or convalescent COVID-19. The CDR3: CASSEGTGNNSPLHF. The CDR3 DNA is TGTGCCAGCAGTGAAGGAACAGGGAATAATTCACCCCTCCACTTT.